These 8 T cell receptor beta chains came from one sample sequenced in a study of T-cell memory formation after mild COVID-19. TCRdb ran MiXCR on the 5' RACE reads and lists one entry per CDR3 protein. The sample includes around 300,000 distinct CDR3 sequences, roughly 17% of them seen just once. Source material: PBMCs or a T cell subset sorted from them (not recorded which). Receptors were obtained from a man aged 18 to 29 who had mild COVID-19 (a few samples of this study predate the infection). Cell type and time point are not known.

This clonotype was observed once. The rearrangement uses TRBV9 and TRBJ1-5; D unclear. Trimming removed 3 bases from V and 6 bases from J, with 10 bases in between. CDR1 and CDR2 (germline): SGDLS, YYNGEE. This CDR3 has 13 amino acids. The CDR3 loop is CASSESMGQPQHF. The CDR3, as DNA: TGTGCCAGCAGCGAGTCTATGGGTCAGCCCCAGCATTTT.

The rearrangement links TRBV4-2 to TRBJ1-3; D gene ambiguous. V shed 4 bases and J shed 0 bases, with 10 bases lying between them. The CDR3 runs 15 residues. In germline, CDR1 is LGHNA, CDR2 YNFKEQ. CDR3 in amino acids: CASSLGRVSGNTIYF. DNA of the CDR3: TGTGCCAGCAGCCTCGGAAGGGTCTCTGGAAACACCATATATTTT.

J is TRBJ2-5 and V is TRBV28; the D call may be TRBD1 or TRBD2 (5 bases each). The CDR3 covers 16 residues. The V end lost 3 bases, the J end lost 4 bases, and 18 bases lay between the germline ends. Germline CDR1 MDHEN, CDR2 SYDVKM. The chain's CDR3 is CASSLGDRANRETQYF. CDR3 DNA sequence: TGTGCCAGCAGTTTGGGGGACCGCGCAAATAGAGAGACCCAGTACTTC.

CDR3 protein: CASSFTENTGELFF. The CDR3 nucleotides are TGTGCCAGCAGCTTTACAGAGAACACCGGGGAGCTGTTTTTT. The J gene is TRBJ2-2, the V gene TRBV5-5; no clear D gene. V lost 2 bases and J lost 1, with 6 bases in between. CDR1 SGHKS and CDR2 YYEKEE come from the germline V gene (reference sequence). CDR3 length equals 14 residues.

J is TRBJ1-3 and V is TRBV28, with 8 positions matching TRBD1. The CDR3 covers 14 residues. Per germline, CDR1 MDHEN and CDR2 SYDVKM. V shed 5 bases, J shed 3 bases, and the junction held 3 bases outside the gene matches. CDR3 nucleotide sequence: TGTGCCAGCAGTACAGGGGGTGATGGAAACACCATATATTTT. Amino acids: CASSTGGDGNTIYF. The complete variable domain, with remaining parts taken from reference TRBV28 and TRBJ1-3, reads DVKVTQSSRYLVKRTGEKVFLECVQDMDHENMFWYRQDPGLGLRLIYFSYDVKMKEKGDIPEGYSVSREKKERFSLILESASTNQTSMYLCASSTGGDGNTIYFGEGSWLTVV.

This clonotype was detected a few times. This chain uses TRBV12-3 or TRBV12-4 with TRBJ2-1; 11 nucleotides match TRBD2. V gave up 5 bases and J gave up 4 bases; unmatched junction bases: 4. This CDR3 contains 15 residues. This chain's CDR3 is CASSATSGGYNEQFF. DNA of the CDR3: TGTGCCAGCAGTGCCACTAGCGGGGGTTACAATGAGCAGTTCTTC.

A few counts support this clonotype. The gene calls are TRBV7-9 and TRBJ1-1; no reliable D call. Per the germline V gene, CDR1 is SEHNR and CDR2 is FQNEAQ (reference sequence). Trimming took 11 bases from V and 1 from J, leaving 11 bases between them. CDR3 length: 12 residues. The CDR3 is CAGETRNTEAFF. CDR3 coding DNA: TGTGCCGGGGAGACAAGGAACACTGAAGCTTTCTTT.

The rearrangement joins TRBV4-1 to TRBJ1-5, with a weak D call TRBD1 (5 bases). The V end lost 0 bases, the J end lost 3 bases, and 9 bases lay between the germline ends. The CDR3 has 15 residues. The germline V gene has CDR1 MGHRA and CDR2 YSYEKL. This CDR3 reads CASSQDSGVNQPQHF. CDR3 in DNA: TGCGCCAGCAGCCAAGACTCGGGGGTCAATCAGCCCCAGCATTTT.